The source of this T cell receptor beta chain is a study of cytomegalovirus exposure and HLA in healthy donors. J gave up 5 bases and V 0 bases, and 11 bases lay outside the gene matches. Germline loops: CDR1 LGHNA, CDR2 YSLEER. The CDR3 is 17 amino acids. Clones were sequenced by immunoSEQ multiplex PCR, and TCRdb holds only the in-frame ones, with some missing. The sample yields about 160,000 clones, around 85% seen once. This clonotype originated in a woman in her thirties in good health and CMV-seronegative. Sequencing was performed on PBMCs. The chain combines TRBV4-3 with TRBJ2-5; 8 nucleotides match TRBD2. In DNA form, the CDR3 reads TGCGCCAGCAGCCAAGAAGGCGGGGGGTCGAGAACGGAGACCCAGTACTTC. Residues: CASSQEGGGSRTETQYF.